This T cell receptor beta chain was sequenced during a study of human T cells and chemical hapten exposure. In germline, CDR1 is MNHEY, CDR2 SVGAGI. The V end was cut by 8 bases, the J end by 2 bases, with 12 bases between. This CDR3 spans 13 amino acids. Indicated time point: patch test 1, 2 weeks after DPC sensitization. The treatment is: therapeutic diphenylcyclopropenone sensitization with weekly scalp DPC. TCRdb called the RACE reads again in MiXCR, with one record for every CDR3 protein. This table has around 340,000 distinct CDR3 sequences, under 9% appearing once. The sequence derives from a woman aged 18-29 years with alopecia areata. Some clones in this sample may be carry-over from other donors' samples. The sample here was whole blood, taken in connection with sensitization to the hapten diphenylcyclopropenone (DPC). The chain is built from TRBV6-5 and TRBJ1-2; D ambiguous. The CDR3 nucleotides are TGTGCCAGCTGCCGGATCGTAAACTATGGCTACACCTTC. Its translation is CASCRIVNYGYTF.